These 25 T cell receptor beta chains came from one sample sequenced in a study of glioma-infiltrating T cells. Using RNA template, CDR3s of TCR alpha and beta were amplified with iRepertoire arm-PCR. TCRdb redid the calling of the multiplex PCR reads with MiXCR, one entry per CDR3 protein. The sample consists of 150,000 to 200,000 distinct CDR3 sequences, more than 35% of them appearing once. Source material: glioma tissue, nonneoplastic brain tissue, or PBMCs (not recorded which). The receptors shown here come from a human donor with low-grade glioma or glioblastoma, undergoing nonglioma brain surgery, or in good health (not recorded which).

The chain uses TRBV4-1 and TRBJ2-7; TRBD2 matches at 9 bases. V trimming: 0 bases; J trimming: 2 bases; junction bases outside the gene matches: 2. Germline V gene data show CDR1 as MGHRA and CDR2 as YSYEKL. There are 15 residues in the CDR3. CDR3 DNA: TGCGCCAGCAGCCAAGATAGCGGGAGAGCCTACGAGCAGTACTTC. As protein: CASSQDSGRAYEQYF.

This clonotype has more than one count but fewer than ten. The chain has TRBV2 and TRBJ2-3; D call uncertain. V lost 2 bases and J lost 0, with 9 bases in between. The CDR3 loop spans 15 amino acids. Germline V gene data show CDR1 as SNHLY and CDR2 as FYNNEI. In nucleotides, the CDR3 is TGTGCCAGCAGTGAACAACCCTCTAGCACAGATACGCAGTATTTT. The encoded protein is CASSEQPSSTDTQYF. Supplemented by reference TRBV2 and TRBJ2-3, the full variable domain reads EPEVTQTPSHQVTQMGQEVILRCVPISNHLYFYWYRQILGQKVEFLVSFYNNEISEKSEIFDDQFSVERPDGSNFTLKIRSTKLEDSAMYFCASSEQPSSTDTQYFGPGTRLTVL.

DNA of the CDR3: TGTGCCATCAGTGAGGGCAGGGAGGGAAATGGCTACACCTTC. The encoded protein is CAISEGREGNGYTF. The rearrangement links TRBV10-3 to TRBJ1-2; D is perhaps TRBD1 (5 bases). The CDR3 length is 14 residues. The germline V gene has CDR1 ENHRY and CDR2 SYGVKD. V lost 2 bases and J 6 bases, leaving 13 bases between the germline ends.

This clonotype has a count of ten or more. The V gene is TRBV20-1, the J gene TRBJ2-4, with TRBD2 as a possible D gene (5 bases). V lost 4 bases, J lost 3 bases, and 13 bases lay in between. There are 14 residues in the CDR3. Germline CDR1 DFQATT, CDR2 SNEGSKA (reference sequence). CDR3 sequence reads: CSANRGPGKNIQYF. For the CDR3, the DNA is TGCAGTGCTAACCGAGGGCCGGGCAAAAACATTCAGTACTTC.

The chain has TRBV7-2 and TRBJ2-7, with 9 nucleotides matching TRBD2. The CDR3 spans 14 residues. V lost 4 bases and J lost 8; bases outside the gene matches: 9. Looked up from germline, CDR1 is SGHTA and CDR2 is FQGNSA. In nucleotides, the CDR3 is TGTGCCAGCAGCTCCTTAGCGGGAGCGGGGAAGCAGTACTTC. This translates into CASSSLAGAGKQYF.

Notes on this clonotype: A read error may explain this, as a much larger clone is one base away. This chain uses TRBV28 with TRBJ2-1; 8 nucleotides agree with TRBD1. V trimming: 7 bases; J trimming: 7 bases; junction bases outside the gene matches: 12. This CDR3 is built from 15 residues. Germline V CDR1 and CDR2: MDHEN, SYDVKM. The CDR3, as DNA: TGTGCCAGCATCCACAACCCCCAGGGGGCTAATGAGCAGTTCTTC. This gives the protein CASIHNPQGANEQFF.

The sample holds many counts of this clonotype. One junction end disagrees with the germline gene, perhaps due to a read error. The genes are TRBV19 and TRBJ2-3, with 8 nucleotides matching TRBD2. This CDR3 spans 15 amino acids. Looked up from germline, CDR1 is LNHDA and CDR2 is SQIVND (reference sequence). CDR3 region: CASRRSGGYTDAQYF. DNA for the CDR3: TGTGCCAGTAGAAGGAGCGGGGGTTACACAGATGCGCAGTATTTT.

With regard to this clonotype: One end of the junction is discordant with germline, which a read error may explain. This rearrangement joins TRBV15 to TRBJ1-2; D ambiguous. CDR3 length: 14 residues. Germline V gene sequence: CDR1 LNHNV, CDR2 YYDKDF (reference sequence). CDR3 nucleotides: TGTGCAACCAGCAGAGAACGAGAGGGCTATGGCTACACCTTC. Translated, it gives CATSREREGYGYTF.

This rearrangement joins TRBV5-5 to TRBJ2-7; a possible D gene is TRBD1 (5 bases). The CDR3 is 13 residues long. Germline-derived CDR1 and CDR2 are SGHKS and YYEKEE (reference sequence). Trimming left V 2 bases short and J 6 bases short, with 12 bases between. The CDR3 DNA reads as TGTGCCAGCAGCTTCATCAGGGCCTGCGAGCAGTACTTC. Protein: CASSFIRACEQYF.

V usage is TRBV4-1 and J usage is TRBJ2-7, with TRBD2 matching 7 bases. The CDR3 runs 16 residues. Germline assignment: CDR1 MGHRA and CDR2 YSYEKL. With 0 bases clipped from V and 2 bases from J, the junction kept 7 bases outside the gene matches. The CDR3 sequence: CASSQEEASGPYEQYF. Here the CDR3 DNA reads TGCGCCAGCAGCCAAGAAGAGGCTAGCGGCCCCTACGAGCAGTACTTC.

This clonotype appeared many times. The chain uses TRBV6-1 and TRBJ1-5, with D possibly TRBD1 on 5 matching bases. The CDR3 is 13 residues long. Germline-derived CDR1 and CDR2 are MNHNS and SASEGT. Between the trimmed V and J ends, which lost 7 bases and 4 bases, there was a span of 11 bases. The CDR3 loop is CASNIDSNQPQHF. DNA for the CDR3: TGTGCCAGCAACATAGACAGTAATCAGCCCCAGCATTTT.

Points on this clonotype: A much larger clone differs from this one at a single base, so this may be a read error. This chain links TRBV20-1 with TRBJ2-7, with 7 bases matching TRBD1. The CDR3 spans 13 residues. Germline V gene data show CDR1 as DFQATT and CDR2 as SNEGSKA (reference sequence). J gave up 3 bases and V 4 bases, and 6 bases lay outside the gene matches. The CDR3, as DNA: TGCAGTGCTACCCGGGACAGCGGCTACGAGCAGTACTTC. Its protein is CSATRDSGYEQYF.

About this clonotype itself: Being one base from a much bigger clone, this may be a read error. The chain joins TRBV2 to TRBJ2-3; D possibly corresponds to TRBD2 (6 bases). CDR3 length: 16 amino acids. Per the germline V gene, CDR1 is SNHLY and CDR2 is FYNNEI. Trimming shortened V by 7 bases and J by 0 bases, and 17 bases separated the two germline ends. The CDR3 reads CASTRRVSSSTDTQYF. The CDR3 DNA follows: TGTGCCAGCACCAGGAGGGTATCTTCTAGCACAGATACGCAGTATTTT.

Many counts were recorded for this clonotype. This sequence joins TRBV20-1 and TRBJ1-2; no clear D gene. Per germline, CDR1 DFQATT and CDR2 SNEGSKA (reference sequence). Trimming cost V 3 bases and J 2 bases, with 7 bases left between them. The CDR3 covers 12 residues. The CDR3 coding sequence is TGCAGTGCTAGTTTAGGGAACTATGGCTACACCTTC. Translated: CSASLGNYGYTF.

CDR3 loop: CASSQDVGNSPWGNEQFF. DNA for the CDR3: TGTGCCAGCAGCCAAGATGTTGGAAACTCCCCCTGGGGAAATGAGCAGTTCTTC. The V call is TRBV3-1, the J call TRBJ2-1; no firm D call. The V end was cut by 0 bases, the J end by 7 bases, with 22 bases between. Per germline, CDR1 LGHDT and CDR2 YNNKEL (reference sequence). The CDR3 totals 18 residues.

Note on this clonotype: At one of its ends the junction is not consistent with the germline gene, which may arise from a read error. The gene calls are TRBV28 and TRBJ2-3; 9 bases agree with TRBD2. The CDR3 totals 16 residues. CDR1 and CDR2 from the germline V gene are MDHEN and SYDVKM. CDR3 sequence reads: CACSFNAAGGADTQYF. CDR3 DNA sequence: TGTGCCTGCAGTTTTAATGCAGCGGGAGGTGCAGATACGCAGTATTTT.

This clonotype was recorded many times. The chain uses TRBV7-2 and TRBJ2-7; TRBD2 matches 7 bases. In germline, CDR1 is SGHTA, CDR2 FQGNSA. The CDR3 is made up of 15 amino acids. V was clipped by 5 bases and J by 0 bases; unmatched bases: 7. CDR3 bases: TGTGCCAGCAGCACCTCAGCGGGGAGCTCCTACGAGCAGTACTTC. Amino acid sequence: CASSTSAGSSYEQYF.

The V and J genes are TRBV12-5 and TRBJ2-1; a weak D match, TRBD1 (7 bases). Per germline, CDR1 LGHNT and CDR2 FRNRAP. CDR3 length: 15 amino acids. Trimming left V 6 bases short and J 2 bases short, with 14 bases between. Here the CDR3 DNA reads TGTGCTAGTGGCCGCGGGGACAGCCCCTACAATGAGCAGTTCTTC. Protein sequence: CASGRGDSPYNEQFF.

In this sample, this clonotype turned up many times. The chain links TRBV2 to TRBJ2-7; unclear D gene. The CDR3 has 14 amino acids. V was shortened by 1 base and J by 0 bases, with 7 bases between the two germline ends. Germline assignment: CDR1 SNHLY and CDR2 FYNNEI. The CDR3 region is CASSEVVSSYEQYF. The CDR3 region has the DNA TGTGCCAGCAGTGAAGTCGTGAGCTCCTACGAGCAGTACTTC.

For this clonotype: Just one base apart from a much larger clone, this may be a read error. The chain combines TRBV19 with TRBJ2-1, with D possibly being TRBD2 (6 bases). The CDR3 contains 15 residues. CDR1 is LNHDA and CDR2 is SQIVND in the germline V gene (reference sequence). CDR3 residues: CASSIRTGVRNEKFF. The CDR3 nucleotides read TGTGCCAGTAGTATACGGACGGGAGTGCGAAATGAGAAGTTCTTC.

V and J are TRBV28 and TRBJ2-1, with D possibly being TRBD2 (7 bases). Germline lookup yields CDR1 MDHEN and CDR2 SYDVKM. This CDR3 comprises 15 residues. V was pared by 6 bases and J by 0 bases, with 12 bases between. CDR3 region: CASSRGGDSYNEQFF. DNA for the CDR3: TGTGCCAGCAGCCGAGGGGGGGACTCCTACAATGAGCAGTTCTTC.

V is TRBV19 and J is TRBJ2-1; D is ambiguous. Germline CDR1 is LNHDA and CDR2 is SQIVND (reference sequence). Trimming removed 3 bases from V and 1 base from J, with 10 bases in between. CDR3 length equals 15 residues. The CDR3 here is CASSIEAESYNEQFF. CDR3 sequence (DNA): TGTGCCAGTAGTATCGAGGCTGAATCCTACAATGAGCAGTTCTTC.

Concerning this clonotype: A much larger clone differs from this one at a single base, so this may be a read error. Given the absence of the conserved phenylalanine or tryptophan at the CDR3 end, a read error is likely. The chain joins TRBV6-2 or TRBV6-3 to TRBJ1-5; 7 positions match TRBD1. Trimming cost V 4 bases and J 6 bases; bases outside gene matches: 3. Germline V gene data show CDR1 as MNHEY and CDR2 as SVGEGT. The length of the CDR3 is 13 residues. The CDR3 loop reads CASSSDRVQPQHS. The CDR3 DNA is TGTGCCAGCAGTTCCGACAGGGTTCAGCCCCAGCATTCT.

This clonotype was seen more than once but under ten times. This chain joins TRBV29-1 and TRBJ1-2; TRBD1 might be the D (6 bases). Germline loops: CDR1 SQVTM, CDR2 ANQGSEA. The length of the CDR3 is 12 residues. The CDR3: CGAGGEPYGYTF. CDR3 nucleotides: TGCGGGGCTGGGGGCGAGCCCTATGGCTACACCTTC.

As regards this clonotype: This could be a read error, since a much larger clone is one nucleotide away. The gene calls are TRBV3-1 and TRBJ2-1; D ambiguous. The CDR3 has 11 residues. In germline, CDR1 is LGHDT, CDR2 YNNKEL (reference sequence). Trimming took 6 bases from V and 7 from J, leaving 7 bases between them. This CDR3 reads CASRQMNEQFF. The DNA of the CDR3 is TGTGCCAGCAGACAAATGAATGAGCAGTTCTTC.